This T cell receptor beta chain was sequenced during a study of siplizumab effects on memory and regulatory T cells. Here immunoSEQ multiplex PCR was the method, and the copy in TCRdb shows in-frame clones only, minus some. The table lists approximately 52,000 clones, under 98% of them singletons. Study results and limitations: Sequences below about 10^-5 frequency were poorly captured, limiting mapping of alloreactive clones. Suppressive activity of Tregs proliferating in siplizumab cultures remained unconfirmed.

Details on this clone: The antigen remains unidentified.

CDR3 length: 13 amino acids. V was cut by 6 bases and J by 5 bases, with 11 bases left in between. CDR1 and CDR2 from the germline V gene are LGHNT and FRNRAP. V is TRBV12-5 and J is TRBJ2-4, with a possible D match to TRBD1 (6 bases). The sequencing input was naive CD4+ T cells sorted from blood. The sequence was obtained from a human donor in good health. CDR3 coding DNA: TGTGCTAGTGGCCCCAGGACAGAAAACATTCAGTACTTC. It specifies CASGPRTENIQYF.